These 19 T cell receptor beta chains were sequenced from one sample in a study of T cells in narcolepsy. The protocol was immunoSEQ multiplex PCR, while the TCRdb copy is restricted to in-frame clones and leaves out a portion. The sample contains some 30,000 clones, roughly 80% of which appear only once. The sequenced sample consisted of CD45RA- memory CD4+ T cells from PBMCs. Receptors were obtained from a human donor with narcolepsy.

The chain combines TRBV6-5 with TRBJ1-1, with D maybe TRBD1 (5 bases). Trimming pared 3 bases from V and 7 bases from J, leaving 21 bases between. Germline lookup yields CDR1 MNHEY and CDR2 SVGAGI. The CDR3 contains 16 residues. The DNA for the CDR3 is TGTGCCAGCAGTTATCTTCCAGGGCGGGGAGTTGATGAAGCTTTCTTT. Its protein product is CASSYLPGRGVDEAFF.

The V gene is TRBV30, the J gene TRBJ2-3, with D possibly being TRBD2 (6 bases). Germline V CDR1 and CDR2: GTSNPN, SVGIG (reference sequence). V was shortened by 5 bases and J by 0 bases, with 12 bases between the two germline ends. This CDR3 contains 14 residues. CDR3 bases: TGTGCCTGGGGTGAGGGACTTAGCACAGATACGCAGTATTTT. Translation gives CAWGEGLSTDTQYF.

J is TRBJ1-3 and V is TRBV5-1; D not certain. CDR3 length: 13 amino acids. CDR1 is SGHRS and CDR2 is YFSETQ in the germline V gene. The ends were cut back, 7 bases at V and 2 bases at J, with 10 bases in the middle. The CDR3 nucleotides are TGCGCCAGCTCCATGGCTACTGGAAACACCATATATTTT. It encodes CASSMATGNTIYF.

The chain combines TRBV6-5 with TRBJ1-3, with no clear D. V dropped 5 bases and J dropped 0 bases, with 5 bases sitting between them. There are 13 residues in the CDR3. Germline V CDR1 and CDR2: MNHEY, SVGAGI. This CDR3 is CASSPVSGNTIYF. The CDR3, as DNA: TGTGCCAGCAGTCCTGTCTCTGGAAACACCATATATTTT.

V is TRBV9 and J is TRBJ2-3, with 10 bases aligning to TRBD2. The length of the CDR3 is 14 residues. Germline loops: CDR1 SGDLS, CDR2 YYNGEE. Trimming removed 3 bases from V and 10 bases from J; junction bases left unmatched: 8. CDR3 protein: CASSGLAGGAPQYF. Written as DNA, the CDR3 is TGTGCCAGCAGCGGCTTAGCGGGGGGAGCGCCGCAGTATTTT. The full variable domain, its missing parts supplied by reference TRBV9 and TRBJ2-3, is DSGVTQTPKHLITATGQRVTLRCSPRSGDLSVYWYQQSLDQGLQFLIQYYNGEERAKGNILERFSAQQFPDLHSELNLSSLELGDSALYFCASSGLAGGAPQYFGPGTRLTVL.

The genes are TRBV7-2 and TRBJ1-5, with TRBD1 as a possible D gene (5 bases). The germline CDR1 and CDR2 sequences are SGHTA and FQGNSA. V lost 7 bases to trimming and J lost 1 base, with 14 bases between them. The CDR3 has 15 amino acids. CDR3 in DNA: TGTGCCAGCAACCGGGACGACACAAGCAATCAGCCCCAGCATTTT. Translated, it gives CASNRDDTSNQPQHF.

The CDR3 reads CASSPGQTMNTEAFF. The CDR3 region has the DNA TGTGCCAGCAGCCCCGGACAGACGATGAACACTGAAGCTTTCTTT. V gene TRBV5-5 combines with J gene TRBJ1-1; a weak D match, TRBD1 (6 bases). Germline lookup yields CDR1 SGHKS and CDR2 YYEKEE (reference sequence). V shed 4 bases and J shed 0 bases, with 13 bases lying between them. The CDR3 totals 15 residues.

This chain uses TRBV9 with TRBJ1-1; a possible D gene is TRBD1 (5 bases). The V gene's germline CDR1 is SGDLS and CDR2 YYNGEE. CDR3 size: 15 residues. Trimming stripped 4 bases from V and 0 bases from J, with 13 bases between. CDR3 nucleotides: TGTGCCAGCAGCTCCGAGGGGACGATGAACACTGAAGCTTTCTTT. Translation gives CASSSEGTMNTEAFF. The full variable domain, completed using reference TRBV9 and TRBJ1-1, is DSGVTQTPKHLITATGQRVTLRCSPRSGDLSVYWYQQSLDQGLQFLIQYYNGEERAKGNILERFSAQQFPDLHSELNLSSLELGDSALYFCASSSEGTMNTEAFFGQGTRLTVV.

The CDR3 DNA sequence: TGTGCCAGGGAGAGAGGGGGAGGGACGTCTGGGGCCAACGTCCTGACTTTC. Translating it yields CARERGGGTSGANVLTF. This chain links TRBV2 with TRBJ2-6, with D tentatively TRBD2 (7 bases). Per germline, CDR1 SNHLY and CDR2 FYNNEI. The ends were cut back, 9 bases at V and 1 base at J, with 19 bases in the middle. The CDR3 has 17 amino acids.

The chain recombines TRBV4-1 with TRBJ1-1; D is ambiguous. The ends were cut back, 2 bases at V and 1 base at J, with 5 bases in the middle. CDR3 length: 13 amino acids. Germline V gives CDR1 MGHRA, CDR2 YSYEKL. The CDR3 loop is CASSQQTNTEAFF. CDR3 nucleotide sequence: TGCGCCAGCAGCCAACAGACGAACACTGAAGCTTTCTTT.

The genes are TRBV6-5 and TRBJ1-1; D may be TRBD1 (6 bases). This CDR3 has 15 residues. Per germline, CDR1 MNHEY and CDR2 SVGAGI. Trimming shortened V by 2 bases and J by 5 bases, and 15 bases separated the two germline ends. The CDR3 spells CASSYQRGAGTEAFF. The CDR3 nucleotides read TGTGCCAGCAGTTACCAACGGGGGGCTGGGACTGAAGCTTTCTTT.

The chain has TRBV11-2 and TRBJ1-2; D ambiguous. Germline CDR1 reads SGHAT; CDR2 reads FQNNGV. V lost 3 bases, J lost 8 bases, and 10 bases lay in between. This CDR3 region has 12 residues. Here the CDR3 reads CASSFEGSGYTF. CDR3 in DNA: TGTGCCAGCAGCTTTGAGGGAAGCGGCTACACCTTC.

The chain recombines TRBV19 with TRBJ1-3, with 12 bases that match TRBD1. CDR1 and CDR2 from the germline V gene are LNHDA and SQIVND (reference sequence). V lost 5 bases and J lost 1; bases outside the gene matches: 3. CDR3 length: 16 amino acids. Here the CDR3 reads CASSRGQGASGNTIYF. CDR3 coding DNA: TGTGCCAGTAGTCGGGGACAGGGGGCTTCTGGAAACACCATATATTTT.

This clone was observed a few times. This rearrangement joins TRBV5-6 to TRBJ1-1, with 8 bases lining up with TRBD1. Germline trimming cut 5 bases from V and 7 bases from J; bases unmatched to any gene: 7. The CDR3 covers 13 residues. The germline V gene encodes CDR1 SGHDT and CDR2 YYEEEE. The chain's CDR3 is CASRAGGLGEAFF. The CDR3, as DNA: TGTGCCAGCAGGGCAGGGGGCCTTGGTGAAGCTTTCTTT.

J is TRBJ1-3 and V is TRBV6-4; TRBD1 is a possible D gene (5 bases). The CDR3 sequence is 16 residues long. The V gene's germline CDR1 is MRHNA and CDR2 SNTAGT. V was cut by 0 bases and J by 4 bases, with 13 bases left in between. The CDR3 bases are TGTGCCAGCAGTGACTCCAGGGAATCAGGAGGAAACACCATATATTTT. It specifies CASSDSRESGGNTIYF.

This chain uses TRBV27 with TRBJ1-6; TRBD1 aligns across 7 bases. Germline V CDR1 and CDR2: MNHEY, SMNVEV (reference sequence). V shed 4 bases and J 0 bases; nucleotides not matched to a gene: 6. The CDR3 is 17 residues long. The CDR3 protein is CASSSLRTGSYNSPLHF. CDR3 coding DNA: TGTGCCAGCAGTTCATTACGGACAGGCTCCTATAATTCACCCCTCCACTTT.

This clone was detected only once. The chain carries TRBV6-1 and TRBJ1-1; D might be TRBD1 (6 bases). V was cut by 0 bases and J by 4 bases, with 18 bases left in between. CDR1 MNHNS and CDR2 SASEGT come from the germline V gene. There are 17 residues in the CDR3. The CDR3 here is CASSEAWQGRYRTEAFF. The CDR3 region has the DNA TGTGCCAGCAGTGAAGCTTGGCAGGGGAGGTATCGCACTGAAGCTTTCTTT.

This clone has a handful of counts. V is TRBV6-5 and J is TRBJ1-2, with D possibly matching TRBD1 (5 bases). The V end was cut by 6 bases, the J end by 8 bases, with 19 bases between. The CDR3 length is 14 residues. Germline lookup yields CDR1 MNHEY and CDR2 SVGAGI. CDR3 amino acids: CASRGARALKGYTF. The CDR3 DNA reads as TGTGCCAGCAGAGGGGCCAGGGCTCTCAAGGGCTACACCTTC.

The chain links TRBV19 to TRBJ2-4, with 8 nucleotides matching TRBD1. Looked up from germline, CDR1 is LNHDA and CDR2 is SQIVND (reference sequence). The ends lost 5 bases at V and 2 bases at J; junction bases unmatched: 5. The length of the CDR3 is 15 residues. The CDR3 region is CASSEDRGPKNIQYF. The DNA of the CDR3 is TGTGCCAGTAGTGAAGACAGGGGACCCAAAAACATTCAGTACTTC.